The source of this T cell receptor (beta chain) is a study of T cells after yellow fever vaccination. TCRdb re-called the 5' RACE reads with MiXCR, one entry per CDR3 protein. The sample lists about 370,000 distinct CDR3 sequences, around a tenth occurring once. In this sample, this clonotype turned up a few times. The CDR3 length is 17 residues. The V end lost 5 bases, the J end lost 0 bases, and 18 bases lay between the germline ends. Germline loops: CDR1 SGHVS, CDR2 FQNEAQ. Sequenced material: PBMCs, taken on the day of the first yellow fever vaccination. The chain couples TRBV7-8 to TRBJ2-3; no definite D call. The sequence came from a man younger than 30 who received the YFV17D yellow fever vaccine. Here the CDR3 reads CASSARRMRTSTDTQYF. CDR3 in DNA: TGTGCCAGCAGCGCGAGGCGGATGAGAACTAGCACAGATACGCAGTATTTT.